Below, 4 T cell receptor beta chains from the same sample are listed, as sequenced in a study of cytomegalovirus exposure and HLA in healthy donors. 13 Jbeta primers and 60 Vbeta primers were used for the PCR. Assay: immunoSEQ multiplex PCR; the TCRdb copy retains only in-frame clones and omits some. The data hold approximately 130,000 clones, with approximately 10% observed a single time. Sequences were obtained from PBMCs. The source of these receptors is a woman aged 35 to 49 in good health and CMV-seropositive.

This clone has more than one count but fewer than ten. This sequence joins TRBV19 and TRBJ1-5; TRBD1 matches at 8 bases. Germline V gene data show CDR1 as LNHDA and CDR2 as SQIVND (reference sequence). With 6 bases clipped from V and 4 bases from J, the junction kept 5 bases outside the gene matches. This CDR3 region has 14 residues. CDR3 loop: CASSGQGQNQPQHF. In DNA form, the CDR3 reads TGTGCCAGTAGCGGACAGGGCCAAAATCAGCCCCAGCATTTT.

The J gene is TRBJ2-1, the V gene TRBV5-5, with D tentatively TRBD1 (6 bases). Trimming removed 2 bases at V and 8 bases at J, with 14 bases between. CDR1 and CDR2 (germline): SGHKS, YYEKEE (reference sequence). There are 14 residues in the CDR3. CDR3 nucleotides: TGTGCCAGCAGCTTTAGAGGGGGAGTCGATGAGCAGTTCTTC. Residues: CASSFRGGVDEQFF.

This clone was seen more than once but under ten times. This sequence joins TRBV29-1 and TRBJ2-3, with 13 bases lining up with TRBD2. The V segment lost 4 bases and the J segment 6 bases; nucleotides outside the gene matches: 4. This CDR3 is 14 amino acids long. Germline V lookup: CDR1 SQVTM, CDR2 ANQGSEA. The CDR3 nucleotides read TGCAGCGTTGTAACTAGCGGGGGGGTGGATACGCAGTATTTT. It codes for CSVVTSGGVDTQYF.

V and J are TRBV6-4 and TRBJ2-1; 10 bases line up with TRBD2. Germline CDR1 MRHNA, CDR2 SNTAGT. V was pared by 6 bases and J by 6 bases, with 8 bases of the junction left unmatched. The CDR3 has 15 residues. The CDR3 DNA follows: TGTGCCAGCAGCGCCCTAGCGGGGGCTTCCAATGAGCAGTTCTTC. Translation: CASSALAGASNEQFF.